This TCR beta chain was recovered during a study of T cell responses to AZD1222 COVID-19 vaccine. As for this clone: What it binds is unknown.

The table came from immunoSEQ multiplex PCR; TCRdb's copy has only in-frame clones and leaves some out. The repertoire consists of about 130,000 clones, with approximately 93% occurring once and the leading ten covering more than 2.5%. Germline CDR1 LNHDA, CDR2 SQIVND (reference sequence). V lost 6 bases and J 9 bases, leaving 18 bases between the germline ends. The CDR3 spans 14 residues. Study-wide points: Spike-spanning, vaccine-associated CD4 TCRs were dominant at 160-218 and 743-854.

The sequence derives from an adult in good health. The chain carries TRBV19 and TRBJ2-4; D unresolved. The source material was peripheral blood, sampled on day 0 of AZD1222 vaccination. The CDR3 reads CASRDTLGSAIQYF. The CDR3, as DNA: TGTGCCAGTAGAGACACCCTAGGGTCTGCCATTCAGTACTTC.